This is a list of T cell receptor beta chains from one sample in a study of PD-1 blockade in mismatch repair-deficient tumors. Using immunoSEQ multiplex PCR, the repertoire was profiled, and TCRdb retains in-frame clones only, with some absent. This table has approximately 50,000 clones, around 73% appearing once. This material consisted of peripheral blood, taken 4 weeks after starting pembrolizumab. These receptors all come from an adult with mismatch repair-deficient cancer. The CDR3 runs from the conserved cysteine through the conserved F or W. A D gene is named only where the DNA matches it firmly. Some rows mark clone size as missing; the rest say once, few, many or name a class of expanded clone.

V: TRBV11-1
size: few
J: TRBJ1-1
D: -
DNA: TGTGCCAGCAACCCAACCCCGGGGTCAAATATGATGAACACTGAAGCTTTCTTT
CDR3: CASNPTPGSNMMNTEAFF

V: TRBV18
size: -
J: TRBJ2-7
D: TRBD1
DNA: TGTGCCAGCTCACCAGGACAGGGTACAACCTACGAGCAGTACTTC
CDR3: CASSPGQGTTYEQYF

V: TRBV14
size: -
J: TRBJ1-3
D: -
DNA: TGTGCCAGCAGCCCGGAAAGCTCTGGAAACACCATATATTTT
CDR3: CASSPESSGNTIYF

V: TRBV5-4
size: few
J: TRBJ2-3
D: TRBD2
DNA: TGTGCCAGCAGCCTAAACCCGACTAGCGGGATTACAGATACGCAGTATTTT
CDR3: CASSLNPTSGITDTQYF

V: TRBV7-9
size: -
J: TRBJ2-2
D: -
DNA: TGTGCCAGCAGCCACCCCGAGCGGGTCAACACCGGGGAGCTGTTTTTT
CDR3: CASSHPERVNTGELFF

V: TRBV14
size: -
J: TRBJ1-1
D: -
DNA: TGTGCCAGCAGCCCTTGGGGGGGTGAAGCTTTCTTT
CDR3: CASSPWGGEAFF

V: TRBV2
size: -
J: TRBJ1-1
D: -
DNA: TGTGCCATTCCCAGGGGTATCGATGAAGCTTTCTTT
CDR3: CAIPRGIDEAFF

V: TRBV29-1
size: -
J: TRBJ2-3
D: TRBD2
DNA: TGCAGCGTTGTTAGCGGGAGATCAGATACGCAGTATTTT
CDR3: CSVVSGRSDTQYF

V: TRBV27
size: -
J: TRBJ1-5
D: -
DNA: TGTGCCAGCAGTTTAAACCCCACAGGGCAAGAGCCCCAGCATTTT
CDR3: CASSLNPTGQEPQHF

V: TRBV9
size: -
J: TRBJ2-5
D: -
DNA: TGTGCCAGCAGCGTAGGAGTAGCGGAACAAGAGACCCAGTACTTC
CDR3: CASSVGVAEQETQYF

V: TRBV5-1
size: -
J: TRBJ2-7
D: TRBD2
DNA: TGCGCCAGCAGCTTCTGGGTGGGACTAGCCGACGTCTCCTACGAGCAGTACTTC
CDR3: CASSFWVGLADVSYEQYF

V: TRBV2
size: -
J: TRBJ2-7
D: TRBD1
DNA: TGTGCCAGCAGTGAAGCAGGGACAGGTTTATCTTACGAGCAGTACTTC
CDR3: CASSEAGTGLSYEQYF

V: TRBV7-9
size: few
J: TRBJ1-2
D: -
DNA: TGTGCCAGCAGCTTAGATGGCAGCAGCTATGGCTACACCTTC
CDR3: CASSLDGSSYGYTF

V: TRBV9
size: -
J: TRBJ2-5
D: TRBD2
DNA: TGTGCCAGCAGCACCGATTTGGGACTAGGGGAGACCCAGTACTTC
CDR3: CASSTDLGLGETQYF

V: TRBV5-4
size: -
J: TRBJ2-4
D: -
DNA: TGTGCCAGCAGCTTGAGTGGTAGTGGAAACATTCAGTACTTC
CDR3: CASSLSGSGNIQYF